The rows below give T cell receptor beta chains drawn from one sample of a study of shared clonotypes between healthy human individuals. The protocol was immunoSEQ multiplex PCR, while the TCRdb copy is restricted to in-frame clones and leaves out a portion. Of hundreds of thousands of clones listed, around two thirds are singletons. The sequencing input was memory CD4+ T cells sorted from blood. All receptors derive from a woman in her twenties or thirties in good health. CDR3s include the opening cysteine and the closing phenylalanine or tryptophan. A D gene is named only where the DNA matches it firmly. Only some rows state a clone size, as once, few, many or a class for expanded clones.

d_gene	v_gene	j_gene	abundance	CDR3aa	CDR3nt
-	TRBV4-1	TRBJ2-7	-	CASSPQGYEQYF	TGCGCCAGCAGCCCACAGGGATACGAGCAGTACTTC
-	TRBV7-2	TRBJ2-7	-	CASSYGQYEQYF	TGTGCCAGCAGCTACGGACAGTACGAGCAGTACTTC
-	TRBV5-5	TRBJ2-7	few	CASSAGILSSYEQYF	TGTGCCAGCAGCGCGGGGATTCTTAGCTCCTACGAGCAGTACTTC
TRBD2	TRBV5-1	TRBJ2-2	-	CASSLAGEGGELFF	TGCGCCAGCAGCTTAGCGGGAGAGGGCGGGGAGCTGTTTTTT
TRBD2	TRBV18	TRBJ2-1	many	CASSPGLAGDDEQFF	TGTGCCAGCTCACCCGGACTAGCGGGAGACGATGAGCAGTTCTTC
TRBD1	TRBV6-1	TRBJ1-5	-	CASSQRGTGNQPQHF	TGTGCCAGCAGTCAGCGGGGGACAGGGAATCAGCCCCAGCATTTT
-	TRBV19	TRBJ2-7	few	CASSEQVGSEQYF	TGTGCCAGTAGTGAACAAGTCGGGAGCGAGCAGTACTTC
-	TRBV5-6	TRBJ1-1	-	CASSFLGETEAFF	TGTGCCAGCAGCTTTCTTGGGGAAACTGAAGCTTTCTTT
TRBD2	TRBV11-2	TRBJ2-5	-	CASRGRGLGQETQYF	TGTGCCAGCAGGGGGAGGGGCCTAGGACAAGAGACCCAGTACTTC
TRBD1	TRBV7-2	TRBJ2-6	-	CASSTWTGSGANVLTF	TGTGCCAGCAGCACATGGACAGGGTCCGGGGCCAACGTCCTGACTTTC
TRBD2	TRBV6-1	TRBJ2-7	few	CASSAGLAGDGGNYEQYF	TGTGCCAGCAGTGCCGGACTAGCGGGAGACGGGGGGAACTACGAGCAGTACTTC
TRBD2	TRBV6-5	TRBJ2-1	many	CASSRTRRFDEQFF	TGTGCCAGCAGTCGGACTAGACGTTTTGATGAGCAGTTCTTC
-	TRBV11-3	TRBJ2-3	few	CASSLGEADTQYF	TGTGCCAGCAGCCTAGGGGAGGCAGATACGCAGTATTTT
-	TRBV4-1	TRBJ2-1	-	CASSRVGGNYNEQFF	TGCGCCAGCAGCCGTGTGGGGGGAAACTACAATGAGCAGTTCTTC
TRBD1	TRBV10-3	TRBJ2-7	-	CAIRTGGYEQYF	TGTGCCATCAGGACAGGGGGCTACGAGCAGTACTTC
TRBD2	TRBV28	TRBJ2-5	-	CASSSLAGLAGVETQYF	TGTGCCAGCAGTTCCCTGGCCGGACTAGCGGGAGTTGAGACCCAGTACTTC
TRBD1	TRBV7-9	TRBJ2-3	-	CASSFGQGLARGDTQYF	TGTGCCAGCAGCTTCGGACAGGGCCTGGCTCGGGGAGATACGCAGTATTTT
-	TRBV27	TRBJ1-5	-	CASSPQPHNQPQHF	TGTGCCAGCAGTCCTCAACCCCACAATCAGCCCCAGCATTTT
-	TRBV28	TRBJ2-5	-	CASSQTRREYF	TGTGCCAGCAGTCAGACTCGTAGGGAATACTTC
TRBD2	TRBV7-8	TRBJ2-7	-	CASRFGREGSYEQYF	TGTGCCAGCAGATTCGGCAGGGAGGGATCCTACGAGCAGTACTTC
TRBD2	TRBV28	TRBJ2-5	-	CASSLLFADSGQETQYF	TGTGCCAGCAGTTTATTGTTCGCTGATAGCGGGCAAGAGACCCAGTACTTC
-	TRBV18	TRBJ1-2	few	CASSPLEDSYYGYTF	TGTGCCAGCTCGCCCCTCGAGGACAGCTACTATGGCTACACCTTC
-	TRBV18	TRBJ2-7	-	CASSPEGQGVEQYF	TGTGCCAGCTCACCGGAGGGGCAAGGGGTCGAGCAGTACTTC
-	TRBV18	TRBJ2-1	few	CASPRGASSYNEQFF	TGTGCCAGCCCACGGGGGGCTAGCTCCTACAATGAGCAGTTCTTC
-	TRBV15	TRBJ2-1	-	CATSRDKGSEQFF	TGTGCCACCAGCAGAGATAAGGGCAGTGAGCAGTTCTTC
TRBD1	TRBV14	TRBJ1-2	-	CASSQARTGASGYTF	TGTGCCAGCAGCCAAGCGAGGACAGGGGCCAGCGGCTACACCTTC
-	TRBV7-9	TRBJ2-7	-	CASSLKRTGRVYEQYF	TGTGCCAGCAGCCTAAAAAGGACAGGGAGGGTTTACGAGCAGTACTTC
-	TRBV4-1	TRBJ2-7	-	CASSQDQGLRKAYEQYF	TGCGCCAGCAGCCAAGATCAGGGGCTGAGAAAAGCCTACGAGCAGTACTTC
-	TRBV7-9	TRBJ1-1	-	CASSSRWTENTEAFF	TGTGCCAGCAGCTCGCGCTGGACGGAGAACACTGAAGCTTTCTTT
-	TRBV5-1	TRBJ2-1	-	CASSSRSGRHNEQFF	TGCGCCAGCAGCTCAAGGTCGGGGCGTCACAATGAGCAGTTCTTC
-	TRBV28	TRBJ2-6	-	CASSFPRDHYSGANVLTF	TGTGCCAGCAGTTTTCCCAGGGACCACTACTCTGGGGCCAACGTCCTGACTTTC
TRBD1	TRBV7-2	TRBJ2-1	-	CASSAGQGEMGEQFF	TGTGCCAGCAGCGCGGGACAGGGGGAGATGGGTGAGCAGTTCTTC
TRBD1	TRBV7-9	TRBJ2-2	-	CASSLGGQANTGELFF	TGTGCCAGCAGCTTAGGGGGACAGGCTAACACCGGGGAGCTGTTTTTT
-	TRBV19	TRBJ2-7	-	CASRASGRNEQYF	TGTGCCAGTAGGGCGAGTGGGCGTAACGAGCAGTACTTC
-	TRBV6-5	TRBJ2-2	-	CASSLTRSGELFF	TGTGCCAGCAGCCTGACACGATCCGGGGAGCTGTTTTTT
-	TRBV5-1	TRBJ2-3	-	CASSFSNYQTDTQYF	TGCGCCAGCAGCTTCTCGAATTACCAGACAGATACGCAGTATTTT
-	TRBV29-1	TRBJ2-1	-	CSGGVLRDELFF	TGCAGCGGGGGGGTCCTACGGGATGAGCTGTTCTTC
-	TRBV27	TRBJ2-5	-	CASIPLSGETQYF	TGTGCCAGCATACCACTCTCTGGGGAGACCCAGTACTTC
-	TRBV9	TRBJ1-1	-	CASSDSGATIDTEAFF	TGTGCCAGCAGCGATTCGGGCGCTACCATAGACACTGAAGCTTTCTTT
TRBD2	TRBV18	TRBJ2-1	-	CASSPQITSGSSYNEQFF	TGTGCCAGCTCACCACAAATAACTAGCGGGAGCTCCTACAATGAGCAGTTCTTC
-	TRBV10-2	TRBJ2-7	-	CASSKGPGYEQYF	TGCGCCAGCAGCAAGGGCCCGGGCTACGAGCAGTACTTC
-	TRBV7-2	TRBJ2-1	-	CASSFTAVSYNEQFF	TGTGCCAGCAGCTTCACAGCGGTCTCCTACAATGAGCAGTTCTTC
-	TRBV5-6	TRBJ2-6	once	CASGLLSGPSSGANVLTF	TGTGCCAGCGGTCTTTTATCGGGACCGTCCTCTGGGGCCAACGTCCTGACTTTC
TRBD2	TRBV27	TRBJ2-7	-	CASGGLPLMFEQYF	TGTGCCAGCGGGGGACTACCCCTTATGTTTGAGCAGTACTTC
TRBD2	TRBV2	TRBJ2-3	few	CASSLTSGLGHTQYF	TGTGCCAGCAGCTTAACTAGCGGATTGGGGCATACGCAGTATTTT
TRBD1	TRBV30	TRBJ2-2	-	CAWGRDRVIGELFF	TGTGCCTGGGGCCGGGACAGGGTTATCGGGGAGCTGTTTTTT
TRBD2	TRBV18	TRBJ2-1	-	CASSPPESSGRLGQFF	TGTGCCAGCTCACCACCCGAGTCTAGCGGGAGGTTAGGGCAGTTCTTC
TRBD2	TRBV14	TRBJ2-1	-	CASSPTAGGLYNEQFF	TGTGCCAGCAGCCCGACGGCGGGAGGGTTATACAATGAGCAGTTCTTC
TRBD1	TRBV15	TRBJ2-7	-	CATSRDRGQGDNEQYF	TGTGCCACCAGCAGAGATCGGGGACAGGGAGACAACGAGCAGTACTTC
-	TRBV20-1	TRBJ2-3	-	CSPNGDTQYF	TGCAGTCCAAACGGGGATACGCAGTATTTT
-	TRBV2	TRBJ1-1	few	CASHGQTNTEAFF	TGTGCCAGTCATGGACAGACAAACACTGAAGCTTTCTTT
TRBD2	TRBV19	TRBJ2-2	-	CASRGTKGGRARTGELFF	TGTGCCAGCCGCGGGACTAAAGGCGGGAGAGCCAGAACCGGGGAGCTGTTTTTT
TRBD1	TRBV25-1	TRBJ2-7	-	CASNVDGTGIDEQYF	TGTGCCAGCAACGTCGATGGGACAGGGATTGACGAGCAGTACTTC
-	TRBV4-1	TRBJ2-3	many	CASSQGPFNPTDTQYF	TGCGCCAGCAGCCAAGGGCCCTTTAACCCCACAGATACGCAGTATTTT
-	TRBV27	TRBJ1-4	-	CASSQRVAEKLFF	TGTGCCAGCAGTCAAAGAGTGGCGGAAAAACTGTTTTTT